Listed below are T cell receptor beta chains from one sample, sequenced in a study of cytomegalovirus exposure and HLA in healthy donors. The assay was immunoSEQ multiplex PCR, and TCRdb's table has in-frame clones only and misses some. The sample has under 200,000 clones; approximately 80% are singletons. The sample comprised PBMCs. The receptors were sampled from a male donor in good health and CMV-seropositive. Both conserved end residues are part of each CDR3. The D gene is left open where the match is weak. Size values are once, few and many counts, or a class for expanded clones, and some rows have none.

.	.	TRBV4-1	TRBJ1-2	15	TGCGCCAGCAGCCAAGATCGGGGTCAGGGGTATGGCTACACCTTC	CASSQDRGQGYGYTF
TRBD1	.	TRBV6-6	TRBJ2-7	15	TGTGCCAGCAGTTACCCGACAGGGTCTCACTACGAGCAGTACTTC	CASSYPTGSHYEQYF
.	.	TRBV2	TRBJ2-5	11	TGTGCCAGCAAAGCGCAAGAGACCCAGTACTTC	CASKAQETQYF
.	.	TRBV18	TRBJ1-5	17	TGTGCCAGCTCACCAACTGGACCCCCCAGGGGAAATCAGCCCCAGCATTTT	CASSPTGPPRGNQPQHF
.	.	TRBV25-1	TRBJ2-3	14	TGTGCCCCAGGGGGACTTCTTAGCACAGATACGCAGTATTTT	CAPGGLLSTDTQYF
TRBD1	few	TRBV7-6	TRBJ2-7	14	TGTGCCAGCAGCTTACAGGGGGCCGGCTACGAGCAGTACTTC	CASSLQGAGYEQYF
TRBD2	.	TRBV5-4	TRBJ2-5	14	TGTGCCAGCAGCGGAGGGACTAGCGGAGAGACCCAGTACTTC	CASSGGTSGETQYF
.	.	TRBV2	TRBJ2-7	15	TGTGCCAGCACAAAGGGCGGGGGCGTCCCCTACGAGCAGTACTTC	CASTKGGGVPYEQYF
TRBD1	.	TRBV6-1	TRBJ1-2	15	TGTGCCAGCAGTGAAGTCCCACAGGGGAACTATGGCTACACCTTC	CASSEVPQGNYGYTF
.	few	TRBV2	TRBJ1-5	15	TGTGCCAGCAGTGAATTCGGCGGAGACAATCAGCCCCAGCATTTT	CASSEFGGDNQPQHF
TRBD1	.	TRBV9	TRBJ1-1	13	TGTGCCAGCAGCCCGCAACAGGGGCCTGAAGCTTTCTTT	CASSPQQGPEAFF
.	few	TRBV4-1	TRBJ1-2	16	TGCGCCAGCAGCCAAGAGGCCGCGGCAGGGCTCTATGGCTACACCTTC	CASSQEAAAGLYGYTF
TRBD1	.	TRBV25-1	TRBJ1-3	16	TGTGCCAGCAGTGAGGGACAGGGGGCGATTGGAAACACCATATATTTT	CASSEGQGAIGNTIYF
TRBD1	.	TRBV5-1	TRBJ2-2	15	TGCGCCAGCAGCCTCGGGACAGGTTTCACCGGGGAGCTGTTTTTT	CASSLGTGFTGELFF
TRBD2	.	TRBV9	TRBJ2-1	18	TGTGCCAGCAGCGCCAGACTAGCGGGGGGAAGCTCCTACAATGAGCAGTTCTTC	CASSARLAGGSSYNEQFF
.	.	TRBV14	TRBJ2-2	16	TGTGCCAGCAGCCAACATTACAGGTCGACGTTCGGGGAGCTGTTTTTT	CASSQHYRSTFGELFF
.	.	TRBV2	TRBJ1-1	12	TGTGCCAGTGGGGCCCAGAACACTGAAGCTTTCTTT	CASGAQNTEAFF
.	once	TRBV6-5	TRBJ2-3	13	TGTGCCAGCAGACAACAGAGCACAGATACGCAGTATTTT	CASRQQSTDTQYF
.	.	TRBV13	TRBJ1-1	13	TGTGCCAGCAGAGAACAGGGAGGGACTGAAGCTTTCTTT	CASREQGGTEAFF
TRBD2	.	TRBV5-4	TRBJ2-7	15	TGTGCCAGCAGCCTTGCCCAGGGAGGGGAGTACGAGCAGTACTTC	CASSLAQGGEYEQYF
TRBD2	.	TRBV7-8	TRBJ2-5	14	TGTGCCAGCAGCGTCGGGGGGGCCTGGGAGACCCAGTACTTC	CASSVGGAWETQYF
TRBD1	once	TRBV7-9	TRBJ1-2	15	TGTGCCAGCAGCTTAACCGGACAGGGGTTGGATGGCTACACCTTC	CASSLTGQGLDGYTF
TRBD1	.	TRBV11-2	TRBJ1-3	16	TGTGCCAGCGCAGCCGGGACAGGGAGCTCTGGAAACACCATATATTTT	CASAAGTGSSGNTIYF
TRBD1	few	TRBV4-2	TRBJ1-6	15	TGTGCCAGCAGCTTCCGGACAGGGGAGAATTCACCCCTCCACTTT	CASSFRTGENSPLHF
.	.	TRBV7-8	TRBJ1-5	16	TGTGCCAGCAGCTCCCGCCGGGACACCGGAAATCAGCCCCAGCATTTT	CASSSRRDTGNQPQHF
.	.	TRBV15	TRBJ2-3	11	TGTGCCACCAGCAGACCCGGGGCGCAGTATTTT	CATSRPGAQYF
.	.	TRBV30	TRBJ1-3	15	TGTGCCTGGAGTGTAGGCGGAATCTCTGGAAACACCATATATTTT	CAWSVGGISGNTIYF
TRBD1	.	TRBV6-6	TRBJ1-2	13	TGTGCCAGCAGCACAGGGGCTGGCTATGGCTACACCTTC	CASSTGAGYGYTF
.	.	TRBV27	TRBJ2-1	14	TGTGCCAGCAGTTTCTCCGGGACAACTAATGAGCAGTTCTTC	CASSFSGTTNEQFF
.	.	TRBV4-1	TRBJ1-2	14	TGCGCCAGCAGCCCGTCTCCAGGGCGAGGTGGCTACACCTTC	CASSPSPGRGGYTF
.	few	TRBV5-6	TRBJ1-4	16	TGTGCCAGCAGCTTGGCCGGCAGGGTATTTCAGGAAAAACTGTTTTTT	CASSLAGRVFQEKLFF
TRBD1	.	TRBV5-1	TRBJ1-1	13	TGCGCCAGCAGCGGTGGGACAGGGAGTGAAGCTTTCTTT	CASSGGTGSEAFF
.	once	TRBV5-1	TRBJ2-7	15	TGCGCCAGCAGCCCTCAGCAGGGTAGGACCTACGAGCAGTACTTC	CASSPQQGRTYEQYF
.	.	TRBV27	TRBJ2-1	13	TGCACCCTCCAAGTGACTTCCCACAATGAGCAGTTCTTC	CTLQVTSHNEQFF
.	.	TRBV7-9	TRBJ1-1	13	TGTGCCAGCAGCTTTAACGAGGGCACTGAAGCTTTCTTT	CASSFNEGTEAFF
.	.	TRBV19	TRBJ2-2	14	TGTGCCAGTAGTATCCAGGGGAGGGCCGGGGAGCTGTTTTTT	CASSIQGRAGELFF
TRBD2	.	TRBV7-2	TRBJ2-3	15	TGTGCCAGCAGCCGGACTAGCGGGGGAACAGATACGCAGTATTTT	CASSRTSGGTDTQYF
TRBD2	.	TRBV7-2	TRBJ2-1	16	TGTGCCAGCAGCTTAGTCGGGGGGGGCCGGTACAATGAGCAGTTCTTC	CASSLVGGGRYNEQFF
.	.	TRBV20-1	TRBJ1-2	11	TGCAGTGCTAGCAGGGGTATTGGCTACACCTTC	CSASRGIGYTF